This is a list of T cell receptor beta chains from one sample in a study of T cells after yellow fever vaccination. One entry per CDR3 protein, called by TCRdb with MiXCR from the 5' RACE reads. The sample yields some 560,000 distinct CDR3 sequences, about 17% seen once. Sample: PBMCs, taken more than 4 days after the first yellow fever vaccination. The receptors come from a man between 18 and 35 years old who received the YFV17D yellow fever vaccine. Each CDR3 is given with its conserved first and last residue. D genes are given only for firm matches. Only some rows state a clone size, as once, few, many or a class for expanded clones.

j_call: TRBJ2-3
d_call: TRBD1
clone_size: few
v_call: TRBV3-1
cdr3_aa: CASSQRQGVFTDTQYF
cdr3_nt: TGTGCCAGCAGCCAACGCCAGGGGGTCTTCACAGATACGCAGTATTTT

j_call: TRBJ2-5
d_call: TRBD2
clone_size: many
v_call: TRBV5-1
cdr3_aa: CASRGGWDYHSGETQYF
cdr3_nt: TGCGCCAGCCGTGGCGGGTGGGACTACCATTCTGGAGAGACCCAGTACTTC

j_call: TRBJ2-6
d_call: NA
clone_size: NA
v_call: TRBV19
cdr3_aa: CASSPRVAGANVLTF
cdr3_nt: TGTGCCAGTAGTCCTCGCGTGGCTGGGGCCAACGTCCTGACTTTC

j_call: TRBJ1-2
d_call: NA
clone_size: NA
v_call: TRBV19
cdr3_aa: CASSIVRENGYTF
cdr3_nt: TGTGCCAGTAGTATCGTCAGGGAAAATGGCTACACCTTC

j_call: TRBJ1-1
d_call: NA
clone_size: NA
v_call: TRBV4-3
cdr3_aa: CASSQVWNAGQNTEAFF
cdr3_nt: TGCGCCAGCAGCCAAGTCTGGAACGCGGGACAGAACACTGAAGCTTTCTTT

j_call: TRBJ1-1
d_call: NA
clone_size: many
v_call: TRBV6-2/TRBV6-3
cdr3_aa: CASSFLQNTEAFF
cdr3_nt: TGTGCCAGCAGTTTCCTACAGAACACTGAAGCTTTCTTT

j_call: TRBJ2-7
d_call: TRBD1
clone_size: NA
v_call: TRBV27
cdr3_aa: CASSLSRGLDEQYF
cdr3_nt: TGTGCCAGCAGTTTGTCCAGGGGGCTCGACGAGCAGTACTTC

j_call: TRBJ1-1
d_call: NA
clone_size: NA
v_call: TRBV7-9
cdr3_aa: CASSLRPSGSTEAFF
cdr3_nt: TGTGCCAGCAGCTTACGACCCTCAGGGAGCACTGAAGCTTTCTTT

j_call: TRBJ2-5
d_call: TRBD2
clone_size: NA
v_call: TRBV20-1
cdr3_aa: CSARASSGGPGETQYF
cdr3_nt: TGCAGTGCTAGAGCGAGTAGCGGGGGGCCGGGGGAGACCCAGTACTTC

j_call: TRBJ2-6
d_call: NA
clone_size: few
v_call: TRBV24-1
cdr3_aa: CATSPGRGHGANVLTF
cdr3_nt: TGTGCCACCAGTCCCGGCAGGGGTCATGGGGCCAACGTCCTGACTTTC

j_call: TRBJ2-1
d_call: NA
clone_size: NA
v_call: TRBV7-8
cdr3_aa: CASSLDRGGHEQFF
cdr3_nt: TGTGCCAGCAGCTTAGACAGGGGGGGACATGAGCAGTTCTTC

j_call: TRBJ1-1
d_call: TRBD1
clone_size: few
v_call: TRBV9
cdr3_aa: CASSGRTGGLNTEAFF
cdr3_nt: TGTGCCAGCAGCGGACGGACAGGGGGCCTGAACACTGAAGCTTTCTTT

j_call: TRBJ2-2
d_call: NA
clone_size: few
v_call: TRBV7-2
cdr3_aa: CASSLIDGYTGELFF
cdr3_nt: TGTGCCAGCAGCTTAATCGACGGTTACACCGGGGAGCTGTTTTTT

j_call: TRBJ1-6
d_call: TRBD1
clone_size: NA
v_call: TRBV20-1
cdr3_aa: CSASGQGDNSPLHF
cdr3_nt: TGCAGTGCCAGTGGACAGGGGGATAATTCACCCCTCCACTTT

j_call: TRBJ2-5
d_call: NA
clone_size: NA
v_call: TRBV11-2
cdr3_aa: CASSLGRGVSETQYF
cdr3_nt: TGTGCCAGCAGCTTAGGCAGGGGAGTATCAGAGACCCAGTACTTC

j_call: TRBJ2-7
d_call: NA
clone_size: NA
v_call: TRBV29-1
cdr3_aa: CSVEEPGATYEQYF
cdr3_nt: TGCAGCGTTGAAGAGCCGGGGGCGACCTACGAGCAGTACTTC

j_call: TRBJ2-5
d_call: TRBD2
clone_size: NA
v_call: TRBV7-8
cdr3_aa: CASSLTSGGPPTQYF
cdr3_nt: TGTGCCAGCAGCCTTACTAGCGGGGGGCCACCAACCCAGTACTTC

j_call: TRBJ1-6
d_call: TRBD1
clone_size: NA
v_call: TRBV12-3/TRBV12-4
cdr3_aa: CASSWTGANSPLHF
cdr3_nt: TGTGCCAGCAGTTGGACAGGGGCTAATTCACCCCTCCACTTT

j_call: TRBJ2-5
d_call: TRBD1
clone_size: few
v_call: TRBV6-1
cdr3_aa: CASSRVVPRDRGFVETQYF
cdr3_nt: TGTGCCAGCAGCCGAGTAGTTCCCCGGGACAGGGGGTTTGTAGAGACCCAGTACTTC

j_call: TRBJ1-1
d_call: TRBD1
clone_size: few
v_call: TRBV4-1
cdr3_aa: CASSQQDRGEFTEAFF
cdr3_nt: TGCGCCAGCAGCCAACAGGACAGGGGGGAGTTCACTGAAGCTTTCTTT

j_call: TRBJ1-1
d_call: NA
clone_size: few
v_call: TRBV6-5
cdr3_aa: CASSYWAGRPSNTEAFF
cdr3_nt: TGTGCCAGCAGTTACTGGGCTGGGAGGCCTTCTAACACTGAAGCTTTCTTT

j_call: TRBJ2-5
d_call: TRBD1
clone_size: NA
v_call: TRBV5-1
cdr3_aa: CASSSDPGTGGLF
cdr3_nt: TGCGCCAGCAGCTCGGACCCCGGGACAGGGGGCCTCTTC